This entry is about one T cell receptor (beta chain). The investigators reverse transcribed all of the isolated RNA, so they sequenced expressed TCRB transcripts. The method was immunoSEQ multiplex PCR; TCRdb's version includes in-frame clones alone and lacks a portion of them. The sample has hundreds of thousands of clones; over 25% are singletons. Germline V gene data show CDR1 as SEHNR and CDR2 as FQNEAQ (reference sequence). With V trimmed by 0 bases and J by 2 bases, 3 bases remained unmatched. The CDR3 is 15 residues long. This entry is derived from a study of beta chain features in type 1 diabetes.

V is TRBV7-9 and J is TRBJ2-7, with 8 positions matching TRBD2. The receptor was derived from a young man in good health. The specimen was naive CD4+ T cells from blood. CDR3 in DNA: TGTGCCAGCAGCTTAGCGGTTAGCGGGACCTACGAGCAGTACTTC. Protein product: CASSLAVSGTYEQYF.